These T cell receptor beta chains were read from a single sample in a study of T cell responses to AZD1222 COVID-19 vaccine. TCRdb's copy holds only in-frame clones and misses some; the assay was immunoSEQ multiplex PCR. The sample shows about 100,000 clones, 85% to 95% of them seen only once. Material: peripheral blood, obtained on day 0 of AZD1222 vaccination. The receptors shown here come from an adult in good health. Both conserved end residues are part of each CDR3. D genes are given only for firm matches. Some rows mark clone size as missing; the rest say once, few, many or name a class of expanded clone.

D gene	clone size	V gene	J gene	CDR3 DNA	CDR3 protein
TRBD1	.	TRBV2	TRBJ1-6	TGTGCCAGCAGTTTCCGGGACAGGGGCGATTCACCCCTCCACTTT	CASSFRDRGDSPLHF
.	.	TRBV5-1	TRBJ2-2	TGCGCCAGCAGCTCCGAGGGTGTAGGGAGCACCGGGGAGCTGTTTTTT	CASSSEGVGSTGELFF
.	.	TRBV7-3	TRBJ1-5	TGTGCCAGCAGCAGAGTCATTAGCAATCAGCCCCAGCATTTT	CASSRVISNQPQHF
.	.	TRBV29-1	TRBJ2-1	TGCAGCGTTGAAGATAGTGGGGGAAATGAGCAGTTCTTC	CSVEDSGGNEQFF
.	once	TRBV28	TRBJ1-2	TGTGCCAGCAGTTTTGCAGACAAGGCCCCGGGGGGCTACACCTTC	CASSFADKAPGGYTF
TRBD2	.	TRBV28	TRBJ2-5	TGTGCCAGCAGTTCCCCGAGCGGGAGCCAAGAGACCCAGTACTTC	CASSSPSGSQETQYF
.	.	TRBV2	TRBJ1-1	TGTGCCAGCACCGTGGGGAGCACTGAAGCTTTCTTT	CASTVGSTEAFF
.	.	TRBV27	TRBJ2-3	TGTGCCAGCAGTTTAGCGGAAGAGGGAACAGATACGCAGTATTTT	CASSLAEEGTDTQYF
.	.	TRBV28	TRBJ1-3	TGTGCCAGCAGGGGGACGGTCTCTGGAAACACCATATATTTT	CASRGTVSGNTIYF
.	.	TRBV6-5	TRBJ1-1	TGTGCCAGCAGAAGTATTACGGGGGGCATCACTGAAGCTTTCTTT	CASRSITGGITEAFF
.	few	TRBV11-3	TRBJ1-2	TGTGCCAGCAGCTCCCAGGGACGCGGCTACACCTTC	CASSSQGRGYTF
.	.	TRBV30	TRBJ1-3	TGTGCCTGGAGAAAAAGGGGGGAGGCTGGAAACACCATATATTTT	CAWRKRGEAGNTIYF
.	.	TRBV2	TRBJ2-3	TGTGCCAGCTCGGGCCAGAGCACAGATACGCAGTATTTT	CASSGQSTDTQYF
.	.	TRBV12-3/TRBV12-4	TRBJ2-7	TGTGCCAGCAGTTTAGCGCGCGAGCAGTACTTC	CASSLAREQYF
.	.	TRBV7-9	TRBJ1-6	TGTGCCAGCAGCCAGCCCTTTGGCCCGTATTCACCCCTCCACTTT	CASSQPFGPYSPLHF
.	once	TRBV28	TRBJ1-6	TGTGCCAGCAGCACCCCGGGGCAGGCGCTGTCACCCCTCCACTTT	CASSTPGQALSPLHF
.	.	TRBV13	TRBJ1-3	TGTGCCAGCAGCCTAGGAGGGGATCCAAACACCATATATTTT	CASSLGGDPNTIYF
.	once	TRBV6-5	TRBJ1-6	TGTGCCAGCAGTTACTCGAACGATAATTCACCCCTCCACTTT	CASSYSNDNSPLHF
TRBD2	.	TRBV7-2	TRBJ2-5	TGTGCCAGCAGCTCGACGCCCCTAGCGGTGGGAGAGACCCAGTACTTC	CASSSTPLAVGETQYF
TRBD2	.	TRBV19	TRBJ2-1	TGTGCCAGTAGTAACTTAGCGGGGGCCTACAATGAGCAGTTCTTC	CASSNLAGAYNEQFF
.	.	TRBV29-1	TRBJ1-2	TGCAGCGTTGATACGGACACGGCGTTGGGCGGCTACACCTTC	CSVDTDTALGGYTF
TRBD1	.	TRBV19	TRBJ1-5	TGTGCCAGTAGTATTCGACAGGGGACTATCAGGCAGCCCCAGCATTTT	CASSIRQGTIRQPQHF
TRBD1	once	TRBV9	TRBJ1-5	TGTGCCAGCAGTTACGGACAGGGGAATCAGCCCCAGCATTTT	CASSYGQGNQPQHF
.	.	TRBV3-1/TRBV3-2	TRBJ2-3	TGTGCCAGCAGCCAAGATTCCCGGGGTGGGACAGATACGCAGTATTTT	CASSQDSRGGTDTQYF
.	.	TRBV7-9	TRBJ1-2	TGTGCCAGCAGCTTTTTGATTGGTCAGACTCACTATGGCTACACCTTC	CASSFLIGQTHYGYTF
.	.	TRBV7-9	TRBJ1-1	TGTGCCAGCAGCCCCCCAGGGGTTACTGAAGCTTTCTTT	CASSPPGVTEAFF
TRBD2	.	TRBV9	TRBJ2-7	TGTGCCAGCAGCGTAACTAGCGGGAGTGCCCACGAGCAGTACTTC	CASSVTSGSAHEQYF
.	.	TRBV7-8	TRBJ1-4	TGTGCCAGCAGCTTAGGCCTTGGCAGGGCGGGTGAAAAACTGTTTTTT	CASSLGLGRAGEKLFF
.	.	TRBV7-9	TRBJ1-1	TGTGCCAGCAGCTTAGCGGGGACTGAAGCTTTCTTT	CASSLAGTEAFF
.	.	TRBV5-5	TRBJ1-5	TGTGCCAGCAGCCTCACCGGACACCATGGAGATCAGCCCCAGCATTTT	CASSLTGHHGDQPQHF
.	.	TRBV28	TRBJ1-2	TGTGCCAGCAGTCCTACCTCGACAGCCCGGGCTTTATTC	CASSPTSTARALF
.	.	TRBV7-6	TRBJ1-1	TGTGCCAGCAGCTTAGCAGGGACTGGAAACACTGAAGCTTTCTTT	CASSLAGTGNTEAFF
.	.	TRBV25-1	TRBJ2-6	TGTGCCAGCAGTGAACTGGGGGTCAGCTCTGGGGCCAACGTCCTGACTTTC	CASSELGVSSGANVLTF
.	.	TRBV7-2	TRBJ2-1	TGTGCCAGCAGCTTATTTCGGGCGTCCGGCAATGAGCAGTTCTTC	CASSLFRASGNEQFF
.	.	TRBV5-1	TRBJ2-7	TGCGCCAGCAGCTTGCATTACTCCTACGAGCAGTACTTC	CASSLHYSYEQYF
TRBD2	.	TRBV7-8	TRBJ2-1	TGTGCCAGCAGCTTAGCCAGACTAGCGAGTCACAATGAGCAGTTCTTC	CASSLARLASHNEQFF
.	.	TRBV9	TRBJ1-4	TGTGCCAGCAGCCTCTCCCCTGCAACTAATGAAAAACTGTTTTTT	CASSLSPATNEKLFF
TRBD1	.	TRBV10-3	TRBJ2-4	TGTGCCATCAGTGACTCAACCGCAGGGGGTTCCAAAAACATTCAGTACTTC	CAISDSTAGGSKNIQYF
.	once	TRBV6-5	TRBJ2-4	TGTGCCAGCATCGCAGGGGGAGGGGAAAACATTCAGTACTTC	CASIAGGGENIQYF
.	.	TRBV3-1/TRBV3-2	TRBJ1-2	TGTGCCAGCAGCCGCGGGGGTGACGGCTATGGCTACACCTTC	CASSRGGDGYGYTF
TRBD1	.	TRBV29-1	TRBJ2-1	TGCAGCGTTGAAATGTCGGGACAGGGGGACAATGAGCAGTTCTTC	CSVEMSGQGDNEQFF
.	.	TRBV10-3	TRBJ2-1	TGTGCCATCAGTTTAGACAGGAGCTCCTACAATGAGCAGTTCTTC	CAISLDRSSYNEQFF
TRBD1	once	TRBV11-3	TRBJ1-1	TGTGCCAGCAGCAACCGACAGGGCACTGAAGCTTTCTTT	CASSNRQGTEAFF
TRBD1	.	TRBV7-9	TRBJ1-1	TGTGCCAGCAGATTAGACAGGGGTCCGACCCACACTGAAGCTTTCTTT	CASRLDRGPTHTEAFF
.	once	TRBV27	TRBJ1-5	TGTGCCAGCAGTTGGGCAGTTTATCAGCCCCAGCATTTT	CASSWAVYQPQHF
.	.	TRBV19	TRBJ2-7	TGTGCCAGTAGCCGGACACCAGAGGTGTACGAGCAGTACTTC	CASSRTPEVYEQYF
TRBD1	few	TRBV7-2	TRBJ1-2	TGTGCCAGCAGCCTCAGGGGGAGACGGATTGGCTACACCTTC	CASSLRGRRIGYTF
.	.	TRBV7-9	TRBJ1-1	TGTGCCAGCAGCTTTTCAGGGGAAGGGCACACTGAAGCTTTCTTT	CASSFSGEGHTEAFF
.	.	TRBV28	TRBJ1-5	TGTGCCAGCAGTCCGCTAGATAAACAGCCCCAGCATTTT	CASSPLDKQPQHF
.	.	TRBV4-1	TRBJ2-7	TGCGCCAGCAGCCAAGGGGGCGTTGACTACGAGCAGTACTTC	CASSQGGVDYEQYF
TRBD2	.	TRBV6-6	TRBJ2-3	TGTGCCAGCATCCGATCTTATGCGGGAGGGGGAAGCACAGATACGCAGTATTTT	CASIRSYAGGGSTDTQYF